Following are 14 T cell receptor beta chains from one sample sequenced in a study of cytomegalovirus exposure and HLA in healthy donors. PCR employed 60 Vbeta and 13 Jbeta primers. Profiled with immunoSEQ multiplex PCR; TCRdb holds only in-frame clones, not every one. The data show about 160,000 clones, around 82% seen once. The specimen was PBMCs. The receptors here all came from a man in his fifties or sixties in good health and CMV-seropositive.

DNA for the CDR3: TGTGCCAGCAGTGAAAGCGGGGGGGCTATCACAGATACGCAGTATTTT. It codes for CASSESGGAITDTQYF. This chain links TRBV6-4 with TRBJ2-3, with 10 bases fitting TRBD2. The CDR3 consists of 16 residues. Germline V CDR1 and CDR2: MRHNA, SNTAGT. J was trimmed by 2 bases and V by 3 bases; bases with no gene match: 5.

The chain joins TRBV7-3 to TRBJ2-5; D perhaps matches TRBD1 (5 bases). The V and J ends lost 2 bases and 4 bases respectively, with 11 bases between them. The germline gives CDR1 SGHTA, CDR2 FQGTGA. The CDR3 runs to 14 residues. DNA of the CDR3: TGTGCCAGCAGCTTAGATCAGGGCGGAGAGACCCAGTACTTC. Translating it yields CASSLDQGGETQYF. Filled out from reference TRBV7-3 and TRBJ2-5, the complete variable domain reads GAGVSQTPSNKVTEKGKYVELRCDPISGHTALYWYRQSLGQGPEFLIYFQGTGAADDSGLPNDRFFAVRPEGSVSTLKIQRTERGDSAVYLCASSLDQGGETQYFGPGTRLLVL.

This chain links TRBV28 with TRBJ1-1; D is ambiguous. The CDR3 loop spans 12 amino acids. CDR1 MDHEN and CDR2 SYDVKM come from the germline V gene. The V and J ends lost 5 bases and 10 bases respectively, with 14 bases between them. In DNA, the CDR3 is TGTGCCAGCAGTGGCCAGGAGGTAAGAGCTTTCTTT. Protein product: CASSGQEVRAFF.

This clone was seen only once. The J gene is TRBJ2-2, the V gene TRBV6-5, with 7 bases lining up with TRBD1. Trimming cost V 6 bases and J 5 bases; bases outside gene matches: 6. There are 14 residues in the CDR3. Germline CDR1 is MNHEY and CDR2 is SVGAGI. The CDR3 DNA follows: TGTGCCAGCAGACGACAGGGTAGAACCGGGGAGCTGTTTTTT. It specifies CASRRQGRTGELFF.

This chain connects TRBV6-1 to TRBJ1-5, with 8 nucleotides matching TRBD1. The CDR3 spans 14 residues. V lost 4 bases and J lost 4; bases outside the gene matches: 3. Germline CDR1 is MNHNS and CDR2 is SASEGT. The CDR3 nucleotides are TGTGCCAGCAGTGCGGGACAGGTAAATCAGCCCCAGCATTTT. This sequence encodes CASSAGQVNQPQHF.

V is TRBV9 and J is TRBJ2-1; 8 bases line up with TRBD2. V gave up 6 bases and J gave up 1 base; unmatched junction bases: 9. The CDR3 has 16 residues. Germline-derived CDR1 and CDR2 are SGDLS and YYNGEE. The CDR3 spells CASNSAGARSYNEQFF. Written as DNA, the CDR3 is TGTGCCAGCAATTCAGCGGGGGCCCGGTCCTACAATGAGCAGTTCTTC.

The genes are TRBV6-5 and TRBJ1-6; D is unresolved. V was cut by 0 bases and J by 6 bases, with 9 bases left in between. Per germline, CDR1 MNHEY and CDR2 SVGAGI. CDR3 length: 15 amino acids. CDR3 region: CASSYSGGINSPLHF. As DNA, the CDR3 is TGTGCCAGCAGTTACTCAGGCGGAATTAATTCACCCCTCCACTTT.

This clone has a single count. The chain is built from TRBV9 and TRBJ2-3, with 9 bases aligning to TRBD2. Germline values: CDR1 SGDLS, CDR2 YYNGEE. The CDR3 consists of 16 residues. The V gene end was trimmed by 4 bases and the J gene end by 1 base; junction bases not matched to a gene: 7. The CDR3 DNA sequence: TGTGCCAGCAGCCCGTTAGCGGGAGAAGGCACAGATACGCAGTATTTT. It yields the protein CASSPLAGEGTDTQYF.

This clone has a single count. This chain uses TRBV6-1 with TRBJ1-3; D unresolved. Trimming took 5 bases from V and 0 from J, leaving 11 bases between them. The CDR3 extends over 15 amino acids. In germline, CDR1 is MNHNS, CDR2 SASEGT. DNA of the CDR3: TGTGCCAGCAGTTTAGCCCGAAGCTCTGGAAACACCATATATTTT. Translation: CASSLARSSGNTIYF.

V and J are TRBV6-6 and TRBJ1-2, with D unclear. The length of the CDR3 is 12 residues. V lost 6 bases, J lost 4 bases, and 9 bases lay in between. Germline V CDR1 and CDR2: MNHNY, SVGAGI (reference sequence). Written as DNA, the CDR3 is TGTGCCAGCAGACCTCGACTCTATGGCTACACCTTC. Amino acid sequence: CASRPRLYGYTF.

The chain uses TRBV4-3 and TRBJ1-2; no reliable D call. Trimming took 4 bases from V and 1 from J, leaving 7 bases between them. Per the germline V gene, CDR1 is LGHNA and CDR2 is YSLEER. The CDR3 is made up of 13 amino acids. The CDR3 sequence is CASSPTNNYGYTF. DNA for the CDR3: TGCGCCAGCAGCCCCACAAATAACTATGGCTACACCTTC.

CDR3 coding DNA: TGTGCCAGCAGCTTAGTCGGGGGGATCAGCACTGAAGCTTTCTTT. Encoded protein: CASSLVGGISTEAFF. The chain couples TRBV7-9 to TRBJ1-1, with D perhaps TRBD1 (5 bases). Germline lookup yields CDR1 SEHNR and CDR2 FQNEAQ (reference sequence). The CDR3 extends over 15 amino acids. The ends were cut back, 1 base at V and 4 bases at J, with 13 bases in the middle.

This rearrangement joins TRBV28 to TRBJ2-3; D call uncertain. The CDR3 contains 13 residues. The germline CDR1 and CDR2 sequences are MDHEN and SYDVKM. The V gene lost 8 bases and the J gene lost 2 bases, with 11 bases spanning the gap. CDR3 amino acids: CASGPGSTDTQYF. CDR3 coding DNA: TGTGCCAGCGGGCCTGGTTCCACAGATACGCAGTATTTT. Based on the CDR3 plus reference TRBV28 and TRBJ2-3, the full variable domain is DVKVTQSSRYLVKRTGEKVFLECVQDMDHENMFWYRQDPGLGLRLIYFSYDVKMKEKGDIPEGYSVSREKKERFSLILESASTNQTSMYLCASGPGSTDTQYFGPGTRLTVL.

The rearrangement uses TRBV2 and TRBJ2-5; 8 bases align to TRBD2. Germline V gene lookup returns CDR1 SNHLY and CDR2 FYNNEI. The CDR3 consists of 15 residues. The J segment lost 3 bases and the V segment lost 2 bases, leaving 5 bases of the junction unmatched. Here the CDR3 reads CASSEPGGAEETQYF. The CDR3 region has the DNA TGTGCCAGCAGTGAACCGGGGGGGGCTGAAGAGACCCAGTACTTC.